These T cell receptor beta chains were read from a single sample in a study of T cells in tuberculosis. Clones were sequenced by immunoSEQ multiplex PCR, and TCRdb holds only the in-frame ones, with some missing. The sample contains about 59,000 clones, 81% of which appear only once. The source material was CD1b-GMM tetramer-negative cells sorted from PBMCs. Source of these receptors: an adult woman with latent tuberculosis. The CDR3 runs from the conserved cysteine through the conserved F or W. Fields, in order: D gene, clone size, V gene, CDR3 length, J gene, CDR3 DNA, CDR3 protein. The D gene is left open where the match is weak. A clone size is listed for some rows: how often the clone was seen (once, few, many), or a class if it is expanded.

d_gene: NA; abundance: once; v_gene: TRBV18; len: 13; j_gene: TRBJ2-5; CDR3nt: TGTGCCAGCTCACCAGGCCTGAAAGAGACCCAGTACTTC; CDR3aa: CASSPGLKETQYF
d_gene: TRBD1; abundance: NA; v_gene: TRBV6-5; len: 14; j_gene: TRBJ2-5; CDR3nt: TGTGCCAGCAGGTCGGGACAGAGAAAAGAGACCCAGTACTTC; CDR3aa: CASRSGQRKETQYF
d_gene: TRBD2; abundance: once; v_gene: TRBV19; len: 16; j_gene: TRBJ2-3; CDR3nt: TGTGCCAGTAGCCTAGCGGAGGTCGGCGGCACAGATACGCAGTATTTT; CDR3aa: CASSLAEVGGTDTQYF
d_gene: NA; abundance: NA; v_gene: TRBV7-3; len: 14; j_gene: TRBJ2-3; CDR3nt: TGTGCCAGCAGCTTCGGGGGGCCGGCAGATACGCAGTATTTT; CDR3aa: CASSFGGPADTQYF
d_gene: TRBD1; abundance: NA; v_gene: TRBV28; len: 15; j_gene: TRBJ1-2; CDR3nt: TGTGCCAGCAGTTTACGCGGGACAGGGCTCTATGGCTACACCTTC; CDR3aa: CASSLRGTGLYGYTF
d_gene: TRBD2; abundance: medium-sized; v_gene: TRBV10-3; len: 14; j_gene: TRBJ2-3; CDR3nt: TGTGCCATCAGGCGGGAGGGCCGGGGAGATACGCAGTATTTT; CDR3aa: CAIRREGRGDTQYF
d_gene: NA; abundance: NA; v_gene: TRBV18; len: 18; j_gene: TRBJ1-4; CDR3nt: TGTGCCAGCTCACCGGACGTCGGGGAGTCCTCAACTAATGAAAAACTGTTTTTT; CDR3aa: CASSPDVGESSTNEKLFF
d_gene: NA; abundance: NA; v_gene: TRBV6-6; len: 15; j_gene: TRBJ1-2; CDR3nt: TGTGCCAGCAGTTACTCGGCAGGGACTAACTATGGCTACACCTTC; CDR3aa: CASSYSAGTNYGYTF
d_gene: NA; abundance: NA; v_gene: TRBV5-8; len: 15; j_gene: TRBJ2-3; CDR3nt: TGTGCCAGCAGCTTACTTAGCGGTGGCACAGATACGCAGTATTTT; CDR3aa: CASSLLSGGTDTQYF
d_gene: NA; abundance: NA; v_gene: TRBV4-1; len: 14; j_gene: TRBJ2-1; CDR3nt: TGCGCCAGCAGCCAAGTCAGCGGGCGCAATGAGCAGTTCTTC; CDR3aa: CASSQVSGRNEQFF
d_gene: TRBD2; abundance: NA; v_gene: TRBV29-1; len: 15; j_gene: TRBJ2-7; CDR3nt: TGCAGCGCCGGGGGGGTAGCGGGGGCCTCCTACGAGCAGTACTTC; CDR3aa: CSAGGVAGASYEQYF
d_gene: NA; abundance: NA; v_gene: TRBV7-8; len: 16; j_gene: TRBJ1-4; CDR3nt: TGTGCCAGCAGCTTAACACCGCAGGGGCGAGGGGAAAAACTGTTTTTT; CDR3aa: CASSLTPQGRGEKLFF
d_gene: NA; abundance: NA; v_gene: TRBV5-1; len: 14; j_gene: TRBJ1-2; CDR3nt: TGCGCCAGCAGCCGCGGGAGAGCTAACTATGGCTACACCTTC; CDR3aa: CASSRGRANYGYTF
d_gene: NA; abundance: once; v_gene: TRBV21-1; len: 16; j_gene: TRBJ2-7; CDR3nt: TGTGCCAGCAGCTCCCGAGAGACAGGGGAATCCTACGAGCAGTACTTC; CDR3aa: CASSSRETGESYEQYF
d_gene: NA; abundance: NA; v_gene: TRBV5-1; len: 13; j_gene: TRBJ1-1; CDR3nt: TGCGCCAGCAGCGGACATCTGAACACTGAAGCTTTCTTT; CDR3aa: CASSGHLNTEAFF
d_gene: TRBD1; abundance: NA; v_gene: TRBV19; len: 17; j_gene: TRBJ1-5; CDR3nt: TGTGCCAGTAATCCTACATCCGGGACAGGGCTCAATCAGCCCCAGCATTTT; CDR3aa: CASNPTSGTGLNQPQHF
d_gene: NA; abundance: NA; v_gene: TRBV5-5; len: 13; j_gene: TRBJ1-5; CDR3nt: TGTGCCAGCAGCTTGCGTCTAGAACAGCCCCAGCATTTT; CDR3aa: CASSLRLEQPQHF
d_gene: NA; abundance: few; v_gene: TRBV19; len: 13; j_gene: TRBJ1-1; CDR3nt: TGTGCCAGTAGTGCAACAGGTTACACTGAAGCTTTCTTT; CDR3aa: CASSATGYTEAFF
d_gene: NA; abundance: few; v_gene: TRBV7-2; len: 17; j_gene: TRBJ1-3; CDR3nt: TGTGCCAGCAGCTTAGATAGCAGTAGACGGTCTGGAAACACCATATATTTT; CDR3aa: CASSLDSSRRSGNTIYF
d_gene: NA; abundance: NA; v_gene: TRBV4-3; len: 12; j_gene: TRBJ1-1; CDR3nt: TGCGCCAGCAGCCAGGACGGAGGGAAAGCTTTCTTT; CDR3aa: CASSQDGGKAFF
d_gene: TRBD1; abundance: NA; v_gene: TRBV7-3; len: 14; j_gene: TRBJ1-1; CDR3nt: TGTGCCAGCAGCTCCGGCCGGGACAGGGGAGAAGCTTTCTTT; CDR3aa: CASSSGRDRGEAFF
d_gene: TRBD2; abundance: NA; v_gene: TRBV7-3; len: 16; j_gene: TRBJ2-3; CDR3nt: TGTGCCAGCAGCCCCGGGCTAGCGGGAGGGCAAGATACGCAGTATTTT; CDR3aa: CASSPGLAGGQDTQYF
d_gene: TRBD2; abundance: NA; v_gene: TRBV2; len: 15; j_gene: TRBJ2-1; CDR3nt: TGTGCCAGCATCCCCATAGCGGGGGTTAACAATGAGCAGTTCTTC; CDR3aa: CASIPIAGVNNEQFF
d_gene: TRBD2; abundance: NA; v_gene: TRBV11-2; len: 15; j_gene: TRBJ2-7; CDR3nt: TGTGCCAGCAGCTTAGTGGGGGGGTACCCCTACGAGCAGTACTTC; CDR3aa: CASSLVGGYPYEQYF
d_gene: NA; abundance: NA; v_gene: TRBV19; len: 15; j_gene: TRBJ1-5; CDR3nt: TGTGCCAGTAGGGTGGAAGGCAGGGTCAATCAGCCCCAGCATTTT; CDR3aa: CASRVEGRVNQPQHF
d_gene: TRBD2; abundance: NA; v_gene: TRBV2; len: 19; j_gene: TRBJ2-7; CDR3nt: TGTGCCAGCAGTGAAAAGGGCGGACTAGCGGCCGTCTGGGGCTACGAGCAGTACTTC; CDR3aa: CASSEKGGLAAVWGYEQYF
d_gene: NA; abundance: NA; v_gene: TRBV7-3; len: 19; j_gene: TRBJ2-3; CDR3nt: TGTGCCAGCAGCTTGATCAGGACACAGCGGGCGGGTGCTACAGATACGCAGTATTTT; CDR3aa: CASSLIRTQRAGATDTQYF
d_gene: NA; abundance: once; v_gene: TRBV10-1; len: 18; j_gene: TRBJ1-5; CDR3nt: TGCGCCAGCAGGAAGGGCTATTACAGGTTTAAGAGCAATCAGCCCCAGCATTTT; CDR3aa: CASRKGYYRFKSNQPQHF
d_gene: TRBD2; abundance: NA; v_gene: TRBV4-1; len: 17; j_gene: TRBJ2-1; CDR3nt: TGCGCCAGCAGCCCCCTCGGGAGGGGTCGCTCCTACAATGAGCAGTTCTTC; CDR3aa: CASSPLGRGRSYNEQFF
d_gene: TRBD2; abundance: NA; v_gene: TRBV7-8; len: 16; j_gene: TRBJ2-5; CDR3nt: TGTGCCAGCAGCTCTGGACTAGCGGGAGGCTTAGGGACCCAGTACTTC; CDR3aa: CASSSGLAGGLGTQYF
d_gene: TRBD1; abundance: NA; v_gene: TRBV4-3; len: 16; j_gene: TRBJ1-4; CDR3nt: TGCGCCAGCAGCCAACAAACGGGACAGGGGGCAGAAAAACTGTTTTTT; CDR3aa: CASSQQTGQGAEKLFF
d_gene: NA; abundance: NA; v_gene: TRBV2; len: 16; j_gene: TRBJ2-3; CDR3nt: TGTGCCAGCAACCTACAGGGATCAGGGAGCACAGATACGCAGTATTTT; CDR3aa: CASNLQGSGSTDTQYF
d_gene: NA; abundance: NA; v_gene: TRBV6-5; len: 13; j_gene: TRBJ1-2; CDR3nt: TGTGCCAGCAGTTACGATCGGAGTGGGGGCTACACCTTC; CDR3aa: CASSYDRSGGYTF
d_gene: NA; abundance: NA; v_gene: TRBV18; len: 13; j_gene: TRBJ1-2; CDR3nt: TGTGCCAGCTCAGCTGGGGGGGGCTATGGCTACACCTTC; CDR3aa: CASSAGGGYGYTF
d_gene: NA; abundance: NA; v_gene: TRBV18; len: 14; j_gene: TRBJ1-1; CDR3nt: TGTGCCAGCTCCCCCAACCAGGGTTACACTGAAGCTTTCTTT; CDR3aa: CASSPNQGYTEAFF